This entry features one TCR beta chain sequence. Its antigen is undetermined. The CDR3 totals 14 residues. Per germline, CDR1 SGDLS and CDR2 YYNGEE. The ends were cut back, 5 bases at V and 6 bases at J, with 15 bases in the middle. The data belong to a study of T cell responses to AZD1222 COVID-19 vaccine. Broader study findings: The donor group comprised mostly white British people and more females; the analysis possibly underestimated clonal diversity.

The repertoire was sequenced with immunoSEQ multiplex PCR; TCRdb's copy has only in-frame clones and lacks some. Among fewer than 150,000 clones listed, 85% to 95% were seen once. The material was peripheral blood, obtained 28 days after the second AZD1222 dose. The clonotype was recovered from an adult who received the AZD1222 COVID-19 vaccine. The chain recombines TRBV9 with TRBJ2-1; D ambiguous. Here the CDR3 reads CASRLASSVNEQFF. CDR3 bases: TGTGCCAGCAGATTGGCTAGTAGTGTCAATGAGCAGTTCTTC.